The 8 T cell receptor beta chains in this list originate from one sample, sequenced in a study of cytomegalovirus exposure and HLA in healthy donors. PCR amplification relied on 60 Vbeta primers (plus 13 Jbeta primers). The data were produced by immunoSEQ multiplex PCR, yet TCRdb's version contains in-frame clones alone and is incomplete. Here the sample spans around 53,000 clones, 82% being singletons. Sequenced: PBMCs. These receptors originate from a man aged 50 or older in good health and CMV-seronegative.

V gene TRBV12-5 combines with J gene TRBJ2-1; TRBD2 agrees at 14 bases. Germline V gene lookup returns CDR1 LGHNT and CDR2 FRNRAP. V was pared by 6 bases and J by 7 bases, with 5 bases of the junction left unmatched. CDR3 length: 15 amino acids. The CDR3 sequence is CASGRTSGGWNEQFF. DNA for the CDR3: TGTGCTAGTGGACGGACTAGCGGGGGGTGGAATGAGCAGTTCTTC.

The gene calls are TRBV15 and TRBJ1-5, with 9 nucleotides matching TRBD1. Germline assignment: CDR1 LNHNV and CDR2 YYDKDF (reference sequence). There are 16 residues in the CDR3. The junction had 6 bases not matched to a gene; V was cut back by 0 bases and J by 6 bases. The CDR3 is CATSRDWDRASQPQHF. CDR3 bases: TGTGCCACCAGCAGAGATTGGGACAGGGCAAGTCAGCCCCAGCATTTT. Complete variable domain (other parts from reference TRBV15 and TRBJ1-5): DAMVIQNPRYQVTQFGKPVTLSCSQTLNHNVMYWYQQKSSQAPKLLFHYYDKDFNNEADTPDNFQSRRPNTSFCFLDIRSPGLGDTAMYLCATSRDWDRASQPQHFGDGTRLSIL.

The chain recombines TRBV5-5 with TRBJ2-7; TRBD1 matches 10 bases. The CDR3 covers 14 residues. The germline V gene has CDR1 SGHKS and CDR2 YYEKEE (reference sequence). V shed 4 bases and J 6 bases; nucleotides not matched to a gene: 7. The CDR3 here is CASSHGTGDGEQYF. The CDR3 nucleotides are TGTGCCAGCAGCCACGGGACAGGGGACGGCGAGCAGTACTTC.

The V and J genes are TRBV5-4 and TRBJ2-5; tentatively, D is TRBD1 (6 bases). The CDR3 runs 14 residues. Trimming took 2 bases from V and 1 from J, leaving 9 bases between them. Germline-derived CDR1 and CDR2 are SGHNT and YYREEE (reference sequence). In DNA, the CDR3 is TGTGCCAGCAGCTTTGGCAGGGGCCAAGAGACCCAGTACTTC. Encoded protein: CASSFGRGQETQYF.

V and J are TRBV7-9 and TRBJ1-1, with D possibly matching TRBD1 (5 bases). The V gene's germline CDR1 is SEHNR and CDR2 FQNEAQ (reference sequence). The ends were cut back, 1 base at V and 3 bases at J, with 15 bases in the middle. The CDR3 is 16 amino acids. CDR3 in amino acids: CASSLGGGSRDTEAFF. The CDR3 DNA reads as TGTGCCAGCAGCTTAGGGGGGGGATCAAGGGACACTGAAGCTTTCTTT.

This chain uses TRBV28 with TRBJ2-7; 9 bases align to TRBD1. Germline CDR1 and CDR2: MDHEN and SYDVKM. CDR3 size: 20 residues. With 5 bases clipped from V and 2 bases from J, the junction kept 22 bases outside the gene matches. The CDR3 here is CASSPTNIGGRQGVPYEQYF. The DNA of the CDR3 is TGTGCCAGCAGTCCTACAAATATTGGGGGTAGACAGGGGGTCCCCTACGAGCAGTACTTC.

The chain employs TRBV6-1 and TRBJ2-5; D may be TRBD1 (6 bases). The J call may be faulty, since TRBJ2-7 better matches the DNA end. The V gene's germline CDR1 is MNHNS and CDR2 SASEGT. This CDR3 region has 11 residues. The DNA of the CDR3 is TGTGCCACCTTCACAGGGCACGAGCAGTACTTC. Its translation: CATFTGHEQYF.

The chain combines TRBV23-1 with TRBJ2-7, with 8 bases aligning to TRBD2. TRBV23-1 is flagged as an ORF with uncertain function. This CDR3 is built from 15 residues. V gave up 1 base and J gave up 6 bases; unmatched junction bases: 8. The CDR3 sequence: CASSQWPGGGGEQYF. CDR3 coding DNA: TGCGCCAGCAGTCAATGGCCGGGGGGGGGCGGCGAGCAGTACTTC.